The 7 T cell receptor beta chains reported below all come from one sample, sequenced in a study of T cell responses to AZD1222 COVID-19 vaccine (dated by TCRdb to about 2021). The library came from the immunoSEQ multiplex PCR assay. TCRdb limited this immuneACCESS table to in-frame rearrangements with V and J called. A share of clones is missing; checked studies link under half to unresolved V genes, and the rest is unexplained. Here the sample has about 150,000 clones; 88% occur a single time. The ten top clones hold about 3.3% of the sample. The time point tag for this specimen amounts to: baseline before first vaccination. The treatment or condition label of this sample denotes: meningococcal conjugate vaccine given as trial control. The sequencing here drew on peripheral blood, taken on day 0 of MenACWY control vaccination. These TCRs come from an adult in good health.

The chain uses TRBV29-1 and TRBJ1-1; 8 bases map to TRBD1. J was trimmed by 7 bases and V by 6 bases; bases with no gene match: 7. Germline CDR1 is SQVTM and CDR2 is ANQGSEA. The length of the CDR3 is 12 residues. The CDR3 spells CSVVYDRGEAFF. The CDR3 DNA follows: TGCAGCGTAGTTTATGACAGGGGTGAAGCTTTCTTT.

This chain joins TRBV5-1 and TRBJ2-3; D may be TRBD1 or TRBD2 (5 bases each). V lost 6 bases and J lost 0, with 23 bases in between. Germline V gene sequence: CDR1 SGHRS, CDR2 YFSETQ. CDR3 length: 18 residues. The DNA of the CDR3 is TGCGCCAGCACGGGTGCAACGGGACCCGATGTTAGCACAGATACGCAGTATTTT. The encoded protein is CASTGATGPDVSTDTQYF.

This clone appeared a few times. This chain joins TRBV5-1 and TRBJ2-5, with a tentative D call TRBD2 (6 bases). CDR1 and CDR2 from the germline V gene are SGHRS and YFSETQ. Trimming cost V 0 bases and J 5 bases, with 14 bases left between them. CDR3 length: 15 amino acids. The CDR3 sequence is CASSLAGVKGETQYF. The CDR3 DNA sequence: TGCGCCAGCAGCTTGGCGGGGGTTAAAGGGGAGACCCAGTACTTC.

The rearrangement uses TRBV7-2 and TRBJ1-1; no clear D gene. Per the germline V gene, CDR1 is SGHTA and CDR2 is FQGNSA. Trimming stripped 3 bases from V and 4 bases from J, with 6 bases between. The CDR3 loop spans 12 amino acids. In nucleotides, the CDR3 is TGTGCCAGCAGCTTCTTTGCCACTGAAGCTTTCTTT. Its protein is CASSFFATEAFF.

The V gene is TRBV7-3, the J gene TRBJ2-1; D call uncertain. V was pared by 4 bases and J by 6 bases, with 10 bases between. CDR3 length: 13 amino acids. Per germline, CDR1 SGHTA and CDR2 FQGTGA. The CDR3 loop is CASSSSESNEQFF. The CDR3 bases are TGTGCCAGCAGCTCCTCGGAGTCCAATGAGCAGTTCTTC.

This rearrangement joins TRBV7-9 to TRBJ1-2; the match to TRBD1 covers 8 bases. In germline, CDR1 is SEHNR, CDR2 FQNEAQ (reference sequence). The CDR3 has 12 amino acids. After removal of 3 bases from V and 8 bases from J, the junction contained 2 bases not matched to a gene. This chain's CDR3 is CASSLGQVGYTF. CDR3 in DNA: TGTGCCAGCAGCTTGGGACAGGTGGGCTACACCTTC.

The chain employs TRBV7-2 and TRBJ1-1; 8 bases agree with TRBD1. The CDR3 runs to 15 residues. Trimming cost V 4 bases and J 2 bases; bases outside gene matches: 6. Per germline, CDR1 SGHTA and CDR2 FQGNSA. The CDR3 is CASSYWTGSNTEAFF. In DNA form, the CDR3 reads TGTGCCAGCAGCTACTGGACAGGGTCCAACACTGAAGCTTTCTTT.